The clone carrying this T cell receptor (beta chain) was observed once. This record comes from a study of blood T cell repertoires in COVID-19. Assay used: immunoSEQ multiplex PCR; TCRdb lists only in-frame clones, some missing. This table has about 190,000 clones, over 70% appearing once. The germline CDR1 and CDR2 sequences are SGHAT and FQNNGV. The CDR3 is 12 residues long. The junction had 3 bases not matched to a gene; V was cut back by 0 bases and J by 18 bases. The sequence was collected from a man aged 55 to 69 with acute or convalescent COVID-19. The sequencing sample was made of peripheral blood. The gene calls are TRBV11-2 and TRBJ1-6; TRBD1 matches 9 bases. The CDR3 sequence: CASSLEDRGRHF. The CDR3 coding sequence is TGTGCCAGCAGCTTAGAGGACAGGGGACGCCACTTT.